This TCR beta chain was documented in a study of CD8 T cell repertoires and HIV-1 epitope variants. Across the study: Separate wells received one of Twenty-five Gag or Nef variant peptides. Equal numbers of autologous T cell-negative cells presented antigen to enriched T cells. Study outcomes and limitations: Nine or ten antigen-specific TCR beta clonotypes were found; more than five seemed cross-reactive to variants.

Germline V gene lookup returns CDR1 SEHNR and CDR2 FQNEAQ (reference sequence). The CDR3 is 13 amino acids. V lost 5 bases to trimming and J lost 4 bases, with 11 bases between them. Measured with immunoSEQ multiplex PCR; TCRdb has only the in-frame clones, and not every one. The sample includes 80,000 to 95,000 clones, roughly 77% of them seen just once. A word on this clone: The antigen is undetermined.

The sample was uncultured baseline CD8+ T cells from peripheral blood mononuclear cells (PBMCs). This TCR was sampled from a male donor with HIV. The chain links TRBV7-9 to TRBJ1-2; no firm D call. In DNA form, the CDR3 reads TGTGCCAGCAGCCCTGCAAGGACCTATGGCTACACCTTC. This sequence encodes CASSPARTYGYTF. The variable domain in full, with the rest retrieved from reference TRBV7-9 and TRBJ1-2, is DTGVSQNPRHKITKRGQNVTFRCDPISEHNRLYWYRQTLGQGPEFLTYFQNEAQLEKSRLLSDRFSAERPKGSFSTLEIQRTEQGDSAMYLCASSPARTYGYTFGSGTRLTVV.